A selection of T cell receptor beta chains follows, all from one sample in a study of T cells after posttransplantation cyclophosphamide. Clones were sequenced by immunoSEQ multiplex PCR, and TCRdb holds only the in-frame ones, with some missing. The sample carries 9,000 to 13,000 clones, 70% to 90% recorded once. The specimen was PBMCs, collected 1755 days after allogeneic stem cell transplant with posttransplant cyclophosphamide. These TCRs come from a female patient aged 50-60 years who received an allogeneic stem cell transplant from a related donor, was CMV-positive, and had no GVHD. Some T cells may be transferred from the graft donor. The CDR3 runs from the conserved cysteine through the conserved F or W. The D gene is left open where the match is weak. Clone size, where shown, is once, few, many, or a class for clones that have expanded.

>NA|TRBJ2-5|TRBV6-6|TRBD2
CASSYRKGRGGETQYF
TGTGCCAGCAGTTACCGAAAGGGACGGGGGGGAGAGACCCAGTACTTC
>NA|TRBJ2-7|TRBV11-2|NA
CASSLGGQKYEQYF
TGTGCCAGCAGCTTGGGGGGACAGAAATACGAGCAGTACTTC
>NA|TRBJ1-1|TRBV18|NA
CASSPGGGSEALF
TGTGCCAGCTCACCAGGGGGGGGCAGTGAGGCTCTCTTT
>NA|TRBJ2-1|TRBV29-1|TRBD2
CSALGQRESYNEQFF
TGCAGCGCCCTTGGCCAGCGGGAATCCTACAATGAGCAGTTCTTC
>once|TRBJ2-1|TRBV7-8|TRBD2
CASSLLAGRGNEQFF
TGTGCCAGCAGCCTACTAGCGGGAAGGGGCAATGAGCAGTTCTTC
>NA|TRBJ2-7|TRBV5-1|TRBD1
CASSPGQSSYEQYF
TGCGCCAGCAGCCCGGGACAGAGCTCCTACGAGCAGTACTTC
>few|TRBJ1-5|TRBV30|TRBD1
CAWSVRDRDSQHF
TGTGCCTGGAGTGTACGGGACAGGGACAGCCAGCATTTT
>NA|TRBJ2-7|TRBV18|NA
CASSREDTGQYF
TGTGCCAGCTCCCGAGAGGATACGGGGCAGTACTTC
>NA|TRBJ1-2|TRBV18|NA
CASSPSTGIEGYTF
TGTGCCAGCTCACCCTCCACAGGGATCGAAGGCTACACCTTC
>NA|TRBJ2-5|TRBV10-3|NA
CAIRNEGTQYF
TGTGCCATCAGGAACGAGGGGACCCAGTACTTC